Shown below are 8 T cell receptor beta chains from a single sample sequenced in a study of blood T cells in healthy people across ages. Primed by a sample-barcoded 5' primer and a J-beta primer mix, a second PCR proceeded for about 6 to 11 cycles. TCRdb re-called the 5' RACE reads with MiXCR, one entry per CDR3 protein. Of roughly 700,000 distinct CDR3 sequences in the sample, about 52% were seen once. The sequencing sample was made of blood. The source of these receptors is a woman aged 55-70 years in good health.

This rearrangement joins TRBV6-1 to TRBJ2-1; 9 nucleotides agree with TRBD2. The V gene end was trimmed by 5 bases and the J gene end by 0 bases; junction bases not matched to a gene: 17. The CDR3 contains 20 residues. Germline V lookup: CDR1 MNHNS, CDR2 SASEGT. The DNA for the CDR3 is TGTGCCAGCAGTCAGAAGATCGGGACTAGCAAGCCTAGCTCCTACAATGAGCAGTTCTTC. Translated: CASSQKIGTSKPSSYNEQFF.

This chain's CDR3 is CASSSGQTDTQYF. The CDR3 DNA reads as TGTGCCAGCAGCTCTGGACAGACAGATACGCAGTATTTT. The rearrangement joins TRBV7-3 to TRBJ2-3; weak D call: TRBD1 (6 bases). Per germline, CDR1 SGHTA and CDR2 FQGTGA. The CDR3 covers 13 residues. V was cut by 4 bases and J by 3 bases, with 8 bases left in between.

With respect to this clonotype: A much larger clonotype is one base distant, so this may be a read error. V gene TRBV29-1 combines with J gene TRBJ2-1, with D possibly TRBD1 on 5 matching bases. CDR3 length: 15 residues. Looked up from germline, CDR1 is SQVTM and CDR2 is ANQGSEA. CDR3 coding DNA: TGCAGCGTTCGACCAGGGTTGGAGTCCTACAGTGAGCAGTTCTTC. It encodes CSVRPGLESYSEQFF.

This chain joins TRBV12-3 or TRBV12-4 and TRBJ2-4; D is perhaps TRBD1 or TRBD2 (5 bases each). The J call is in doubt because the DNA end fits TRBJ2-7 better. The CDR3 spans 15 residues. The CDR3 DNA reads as TGTGCCAGCAGCCCTAGCCAGGGTAGCGCCTACGAGCAGTACTTC. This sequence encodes CASSPSQGSAYEQYF.

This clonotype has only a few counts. The CDR3 DNA sequence: TGCAGTGCTAGGGGTGACTCCCCCTACGAGCAGTACTTC. It codes for CSARGDSPYEQYF. The chain couples TRBV20-1 to TRBJ2-7; no clear D. The germline gives CDR1 DFQATT, CDR2 SNEGSKA (reference sequence). CDR3 length: 13 residues. V gave up 3 bases and J gave up 2 bases, with 11 bases separating them.

The CDR3: CASSVVAGDRVNGYTF. The DNA of the CDR3 is TGTGCCAGCAGCGTAGTCGCGGGAGACAGGGTAAACGGCTACACCTTC. This chain connects TRBV9 to TRBJ1-2, with TRBD1 matching 7 bases. Trimming cost V 0 bases and J 8 bases; bases outside gene matches: 13. Germline V lookup: CDR1 SGDLS, CDR2 YYNGEE. This CDR3 is built from 16 residues.

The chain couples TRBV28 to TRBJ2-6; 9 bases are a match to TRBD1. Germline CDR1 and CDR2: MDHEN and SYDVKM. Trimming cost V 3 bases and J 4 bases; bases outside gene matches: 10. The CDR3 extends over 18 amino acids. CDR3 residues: CASSFLGQGSGGANVLTF. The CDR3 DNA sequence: TGTGCCAGCAGTTTCTTGGGACAGGGCTCTGGGGGGGCCAACGTCCTGACTTTC.

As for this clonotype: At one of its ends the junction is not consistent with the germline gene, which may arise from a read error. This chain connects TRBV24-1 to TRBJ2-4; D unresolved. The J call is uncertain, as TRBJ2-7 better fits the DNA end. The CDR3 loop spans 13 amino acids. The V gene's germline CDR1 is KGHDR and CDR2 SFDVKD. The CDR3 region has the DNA TGTGCCATCAGTGATCCTGGCGTGTACGAGCAGTACTTC. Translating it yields CAISDPGVYEQYF.